This TCR beta chain was captured by sequencing in a study of T-cell memory formation after mild COVID-19. Study at large: TCR clusters showed largely donor specificity. Study-level findings and limits: Several responding clones turned up in pre-infection memory, indicating that cross-reactive memory may have taken part. The study found contracting CD4+ clones mainly in CM and EM and contracting CD8+ clones in EMRA. Clones shrinking from day 15 to 85 showed even CD4/CD8 mixes; later expanders tilted CD4+.

This clonotype was recorded a few times. Its antigen is undetermined. TCRdb reprocessed the 5' RACE reads via MiXCR and lists one record per CDR3 protein. The sample includes under 450,000 distinct CDR3 sequences, approximately 15% of them seen just once. V trimming: 10 bases; J trimming: 3 bases; junction bases outside the gene matches: 8. In germline, CDR1 is ENHRY, CDR2 SYGVKD. The CDR3 length is 13 residues. The TCR sequence derives from a man aged 18 to 30 who had mild COVID-19 (a few samples of this study predate the infection). Cell type and time point are not known. Input material: PBMCs or a T cell subset sorted from them (not recorded which). The J gene is TRBJ2-5, the V gene TRBV10-3; 7 nucleotides line up with TRBD1. The CDR3 DNA is TGTGCCACGGCTCCAGACAGGGAAGAGACCCAGTACTTC. Translating gives CATAPDREETQYF.